This T cell receptor (beta chain) was sequenced in a study of blood T cell repertoires in COVID-19 (TCRdb year 2020). About the full investigation: Collaborator samples came from the United States, Italy and Spain and covered acute and convalescent phases of COVID-19. Samples were obtained from the ongoing ImmuneRACE study (first 160 participants) and from about 1,300 subjects provided by 6 global collaborators. The repertoires were released in a freely available public database meant as a resource for research on the immune response to SARS-CoV-2. A de-identified subject ID, COVID-19 status, age in years and sex were almost always included in the sample metadata. The prospective study material was composed of cDNA or gDNA derived from T cells, B-cell-depleted T cells, or PBMCs. Deeply sampled blood TCRbeta repertoires from subjects exposed to, actively infected with, or recovered from COVID-19 were included in the dataset. Where available, HLA class I and class II types were taken from metadata supplied by the sample provider and were not determined by assay-based typing. Overall results and qualifications from the work: The amount of clinical and demographic metadata varied by source and participant and was provided uncurated.

A word on this clone: The antigen it recognizes is unknown. Per-base qualities were not stored, and no clone one base away is much larger.

CDR1 SNHLY and CDR2 FYNNEI were looked up in the germline V gene. The cysteine opens and the phenylalanine closes a CDR3 of 17 amino acids. Only the CDR3 region is kept as DNA, spanning 51 bases read in frame from base 1. After removal of 3 bases from V and 7 bases from J, the junction retains 16 bases not matched to a gene. Participants in the prospective study were aged roughly 18 to 95 years, lived in more than 20 United States geographic areas, and enrolled through a virtual design. In the prospective study, cohorts were assigned on the basis of participant-reported clinical history obtained from a screening survey and a study questionnaire. In the prospective study, whole blood, serum and a nasopharyngeal or oropharyngeal swab were collected from each participant by mobile phlebotomists. Additional blood draws and questionnaires over an approximately two-month period could optionally be provided by prospective study participants. Before DNA extraction, blood samples from the prospective study were shipped at room temperature or frozen.

The immunoSEQ Assay, a bias-controlled multiplex PCR, was used to amplify TCRbeta CDR3 regions from genomic DNA. In the paper's pipeline: The number of nucleated cells in each sample was estimated by amplification of reference gene primers within the assay. To quantify the absolute abundance of each unique TCRbeta CDR3 rearrangement, sequence reads were collapsed and filtered. For each sample, productive Simpson clonality was calculated as the square root of Simpson's diversity index over productive rearrangements. The table was pulled from immuneACCESS by TCRdb, which kept in-frame rearrangements only. Such tables lose some clones; where checked, under half of the loss comes from unresolved V genes, and the rest has no known cause. That table is the source of V, J and clone size, and D and trimming were worked out from the DNA. In this sample the table shows some 210,000 clones, approximately 88% of which occur a single time. The top ten clonotypes cover 10% to 13% of the sample.

The receptor was derived from a man between 18 and 35 years old with acute COVID-19. Rearrangement joined TRBV2 to TRBJ2-7; 9 central nucleotides agree with TRBD2. What was sequenced was PBMCs or T cells enriched from blood (not recorded which). For the CDR3, the sequence is CASSDWREGVRGEEQYF. The nucleotides are TGTGCCAGCAGTGATTGGCGGGAGGGCGTCCGAGGGGAAGAGCAGTACTTC.